Following are 20 T cell receptor beta chains from one sample sequenced in a study of identical twins. TCRdb reprocessed the 5' RACE reads with MiXCR, giving one entry per CDR3 protein. Of around 670,000 distinct CDR3 sequences listed, 5.5% to 7.5% were seen once; the top ten hold around 1.9%. Sequencing input: naive T cells sorted from blood. The source is a man aged 18 to 30 in good health.

This clonotype was counted a few times. The chain uses TRBV5-1 and TRBJ2-7, with no clear D. CDR3 length: 15 residues. Deletions cut 1 base from V and 6 bases from J, with 17 bases between. Germline V gene sequence: CDR1 SGHRS, CDR2 YFSETQ. In nucleotides, the CDR3 is TGCGCCAGCAGCTTGTCTGCAAACCCTCCCGCCGAGCAGTACTTC. This encodes CASSLSANPPAEQYF.

This clonotype has a handful of counts. The rearrangement joins TRBV19 to TRBJ1-5; D ambiguous. The CDR3 has 16 residues. Germline V gene sequence: CDR1 LNHDA, CDR2 SQIVND (reference sequence). The germline V and J ends were trimmed by 6 bases and 2 bases, with 17 bases remaining between them. The CDR3 region is CASRPGLSLGNQPQHF. The CDR3 DNA reads as TGTGCCAGTAGACCGGGCCTTTCCCTGGGCAATCAGCCCCAGCATTTT.

This chain joins TRBV12-3 or TRBV12-4 and TRBJ2-1, with D hard to call. The CDR3 consists of 15 residues. The ends were cut back, 2 bases at V and 0 bases at J, with 8 bases in the middle. The CDR3 loop is CASSLRVSSYNEQFF. The DNA of the CDR3 is TGTGCCAGCAGTTTACGGGTTAGCTCCTACAATGAGCAGTTCTTC.

This clonotype has a handful of counts. This chain joins TRBV14 and TRBJ1-2, with D perhaps TRBD1 (5 bases). The CDR3 is made up of 15 amino acids. Trimming took 0 bases from V and 4 from J, leaving 12 bases between them. Looked up from germline, CDR1 is SGHDN and CDR2 is FVKESK. The DNA of the CDR3 is TGTGCCAGCAGCCAAGATCAGGGAATGGGCTATGGCTACACCTTC. This codes for CASSQDQGMGYGYTF.

This clonotype was observed at least ten times. This rearrangement joins TRBV5-1 to TRBJ1-1; 7 bases fit TRBD1. The V gene's germline CDR1 is SGHRS and CDR2 YFSETQ. Trimming at V came to 4 bases and at J to 1 base, leaving 4 bases not matched to a gene. The CDR3 is 14 amino acids. The DNA for the CDR3 is TGCGCCAGCAGCACCGGGACAGCGAACACTGAAGCTTTCTTT. Translating gives CASSTGTANTEAFF.

The gene calls are TRBV20-1 and TRBJ2-7; no firm D call. The germline CDR1 and CDR2 sequences are DFQATT and SNEGSKA (reference sequence). The CDR3 is 10 amino acids. V gave up 3 bases and J gave up 6 bases, with 6 bases separating them. Here the CDR3 reads CSASTGEQYF. For the CDR3, the DNA is TGCAGTGCTAGCACCGGCGAGCAGTACTTC.

This clonotype came up a few times. V gene TRBV12-3 or TRBV12-4 combines with J gene TRBJ2-2, with 9 bases fitting TRBD1. The CDR3 is made up of 16 amino acids. Trimming removed 6 bases from V and 7 bases from J; junction bases left unmatched: 12. CDR3: CASSNPGTGFIGELFF. The CDR3 DNA reads as TGTGCCAGCAGCAACCCCGGGACAGGGTTTATCGGGGAGCTGTTTTTT.

This clonotype was recorded many times. V and J are TRBV5-1 and TRBJ2-2; a possible D gene is TRBD2 (5 bases). The CDR3 is 13 residues long. Trimming removed 3 bases from V and 5 bases from J, with 8 bases in between. Germline V gene data show CDR1 as SGHRS and CDR2 as YFSETQ. This chain's CDR3 is CASSSGITGELFF. CDR3 DNA: TGCGCCAGCAGCTCGGGAATAACCGGGGAGCTGTTTTTT.

The chain recombines TRBV7-2 with TRBJ1-1, with 8 bases lining up with TRBD1. Germline loops: CDR1 SGHTA, CDR2 FQGNSA. The CDR3 extends over 13 amino acids. The junction had 8 bases not matched to a gene; V was cut back by 3 bases and J by 11 bases. The CDR3, as DNA: TGTGCCAGCAGCTTTGACCGGGACAGGAGGGCTTTCTTT. Amino acids: CASSFDRDRRAFF.

This clonotype was observed a single time. The chain joins TRBV7-9 to TRBJ2-1, with 13 positions matching TRBD2. Per the germline V gene, CDR1 is SEHNR and CDR2 is FQNEAQ (reference sequence). With V trimmed by 10 bases and J by 10 bases, 10 bases remained unmatched. There are 14 residues in the CDR3. In DNA, the CDR3 is TGTGCCACAGGACTAGCGGGAGTTCTCAGGGAGCAGTTCTTC. This encodes CATGLAGVLREQFF.

This clonotype was seen at least ten times. The chain is built from TRBV21-1 and TRBJ2-7. TRBV21-1 is a pseudogene segment. CDR3 length: 16 amino acids. This chain's CDR3 is CASSDGVQGRSYEQYF. The CDR3 DNA reads TGTGCCAGCAGCGATGGGGTTCAGGGACGCTCCTACGAGCAGTACTTC.

This clonotype was found many times. This chain uses TRBV29-1 with TRBJ1-1; D uncertain. There are 13 residues in the CDR3. Trimming removed 1 base at V and 1 base at J, with 7 bases between. Germline V gene data show CDR1 as SQVTM and CDR2 as ANQGSEA. The CDR3 coding sequence is TGCAGCGTTGAAGCGCCAGGGAACACTGAAGCTTTCTTT. It translates to CSVEAPGNTEAFF.

This clonotype was seen repeatedly, ten times or more. The genes are TRBV5-1 and TRBJ1-5; D perhaps matches TRBD1 (5 bases). Trimming took 2 bases from V and 0 from J, leaving 9 bases between them. CDR3 length: 15 residues. Germline V gives CDR1 SGHRS, CDR2 YFSETQ. This chain's CDR3 is CASSLGHTSNQPQHF. CDR3 DNA: TGCGCCAGCAGCTTAGGACACACTAGCAATCAGCCCCAGCATTTT.

The chain combines TRBV11-2 with TRBJ2-5; 13 bases map to TRBD2. After removal of 1 base from V and 4 bases from J, the junction contained 6 bases not matched to a gene. CDR1 is SGHAT and CDR2 is FQNNGV in the germline V gene. The CDR3 extends over 17 amino acids. In nucleotides, the CDR3 is TGTGCCAGCAGCTTAGTCGGGACTAGCGGGAATGGAGAGACCCAGTACTTC. Protein product: CASSLVGTSGNGETQYF. Full variable domain (rest looked up from reference TRBV11-2 and TRBJ2-5): EAGVAQSPRYKIIEKRQSVAFWCNPISGHATLYWYQQILGQGPKLLIQFQNNGVVDDSQLPKDRFSAERLKGVDSTLKIQPAKLEDSAVYLCASSLVGTSGNGETQYFGPGTRLLVL.

This clonotype was counted a few times. This sequence joins TRBV27 and TRBJ1-2; D gene ambiguous. Trimming shortened V by 6 bases and J by 6 bases, and 17 bases separated the two germline ends. This CDR3 has 14 residues. Per the germline V gene, CDR1 is MNHEY and CDR2 is SMNVEV (reference sequence). The CDR3 reads CASSPRRRENGYTF. The CDR3 region has the DNA TGTGCCAGCAGCCCAAGGCGGAGGGAGAATGGCTACACCTTC.

At least ten counts were recorded for this clonotype. The V gene is TRBV12-3 or TRBV12-4, the J gene TRBJ2-2; TRBD1 might be the D (7 bases). Trimming stripped 2 bases from V and 4 bases from J, with 20 bases between. CDR3 length equals 18 residues. The CDR3 DNA follows: TGTGCCAGCAGTTTAATGGCAGGGGGGAGTTCGAGCACCGGGGAGCTGTTTTTT. Amino acids: CASSLMAGGSSSTGELFF.

The table lists this clonotype with many counts. This chain joins TRBV20-1 and TRBJ2-7; D perhaps matches TRBD2 (5 bases). V shed 2 bases and J shed 0 bases, with 23 bases lying between them. The CDR3 is 18 amino acids. Germline V gene sequence: CDR1 DFQATT, CDR2 SNEGSKA (reference sequence). CDR3 bases: TGCAGTGCTAGACAAGAAGATCAACTAGGCCTCACCTCCTACGAGCAGTACTTC. This codes for CSARQEDQLGLTSYEQYF.

This clonotype was seen many times. The J gene is TRBJ2-2, the V gene TRBV29-1, with a possible D match to TRBD1 (6 bases). The CDR3 runs to 15 residues. Per the germline V gene, CDR1 is SQVTM and CDR2 is ANQGSEA. V lost 2 bases to trimming and J lost 0 bases, with 10 bases between them. The CDR3 here is CSVEWSGANTGELFF. CDR3 nucleotides: TGCAGCGTTGAATGGTCAGGGGCGAACACCGGGGAGCTGTTTTTT.

This clonotype occurred many times. V and J are TRBV29-1 and TRBJ2-4; the D gene could be TRBD1 or TRBD2 (6 bases each). Trimming removed 1 base from V and 9 bases from J, with 22 bases in between. Germline assignment: CDR1 SQVTM and CDR2 ANQGSEA. This CDR3 region has 16 residues. The CDR3 reads CSVEVRGRQQGSIQYF. The CDR3 DNA sequence: TGCAGCGTTGAAGTGCGAGGGAGGCAGCAGGGGAGCATTCAGTACTTC.

Ten or more counts support this clonotype. The chain carries TRBV4-2 and TRBJ1-1; 11 bases agree with TRBD1. The V gene's germline CDR1 is LGHNA and CDR2 YNFKEQ. This CDR3 is 14 amino acids long. With V trimmed by 3 bases and J by 5 bases, 2 bases remained unmatched. DNA for the CDR3: TGTGCCAGCAGCCAGGACAGGGGGCGAACTGAAGCTTTCTTT. Translated, it gives CASSQDRGRTEAFF.